One and the same sample provided the 24 T cell receptor beta chains below, sequenced in a study of CD8+ T cells in alopecia areata. Extracted RNA was reverse transcribed into cDNA, the sequencing template. Data came from immunoSEQ multiplex PCR; TCRdb stores just in-frame clones and leaves some out. Here the sample spans some 190,000 clones, 50% to 60% being singletons. Treatment meaning: oral pan-JAK inhibitor, 5-10 mg twice daily. Sequenced material: CD4+ T cells sorted from blood, taken at week 4, from a patient treated with tofacitinib. The source is a human donor with alopecia areata.

This chain's CDR3 is CSALGQGQETQYF. The CDR3 DNA reads as TGCAGCGCCCTCGGACAGGGTCAAGAGACCCAGTACTTC. The chain recombines TRBV29-1 with TRBJ2-5; 8 nucleotides agree with TRBD1. The trim removed 7 bases at V and 2 bases at J, leaving 6 bases unmatched. Germline loops: CDR1 SQVTM, CDR2 ANQGSEA. CDR3 length equals 13 residues.

Written as DNA, the CDR3 is TGTGCCAGCAGTTTAAGAGGGGCCTCTACGCGGGAGCTGTTTTTT. Amino acids: CASSLRGASTRELFF. The chain joins TRBV28 to TRBJ2-2, with D possibly being TRBD1 or TRBD2 (5 bases each). The V and J ends lost 2 bases and 9 bases respectively, with 16 bases between them. The germline V gene encodes CDR1 MDHEN and CDR2 SYDVKM. This CDR3 region has 15 residues.

This clone was seen a few times. The V gene is TRBV6-6, the J gene TRBJ2-1, with 10 bases that match TRBD2. Germline CDR1 and CDR2: MNHNY and SVGAGI (reference sequence). This CDR3 has 14 residues. Germline trimming cut 7 bases from V and 9 bases from J; bases unmatched to any gene: 9. The CDR3 loop reads CASKIAGGSAEQFF. CDR3 DNA: TGTGCCAGCAAAATAGCGGGAGGATCCGCTGAGCAGTTCTTC.

The J gene is TRBJ2-7, the V gene TRBV10-3; TRBD2 matches at 8 bases. The CDR3 spans 14 residues. V trimming: 2 bases; J trimming: 2 bases; junction bases outside the gene matches: 2. The V gene's germline CDR1 is ENHRY and CDR2 SYGVKD. The CDR3 sequence: CAISESGSTYEQYF. The CDR3 DNA follows: TGTGCCATCAGTGAGAGCGGGAGCACCTACGAGCAGTACTTC.

V and J are TRBV4-3 and TRBJ1-1; 8 bases are a match to TRBD1. V lost 7 bases and J lost 5; bases outside the gene matches: 6. The CDR3 is made up of 13 amino acids. Germline CDR1 is LGHNA and CDR2 is YSLEER. The CDR3: CASTGQGGTEAFF. The CDR3 DNA sequence: TGCGCCAGCACCGGACAGGGTGGAACTGAAGCTTTCTTT.

The chain couples TRBV5-6 to TRBJ2-1; possibly TRBD1 for D (7 bases). CDR1 and CDR2 (germline): SGHDT, YYEEEE. The CDR3 has 14 amino acids. V lost 1 base, J lost 9 bases, and 14 bases lay in between. The CDR3 loop reads CASSLQGGSGEQFF. In nucleotides, the CDR3 is TGTGCCAGCAGCTTGCAGGGGGGTTCGGGTGAGCAGTTCTTC.

Here the CDR3 reads CSARTVNEAFF. DNA of the CDR3: TGCAGTGCCCGTACAGTTAACGAAGCTTTCTTT. The chain employs TRBV20-1 and TRBJ1-1; D call uncertain. CDR3 length: 11 residues. The germline CDR1 and CDR2 sequences are DFQATT and SNEGSKA (reference sequence). The V and J ends lost 6 bases and 8 bases respectively, with 13 bases between them.

The chain is built from TRBV5-1 and TRBJ2-7; 8 bases line up with TRBD1. This CDR3 spans 15 amino acids. The germline V gene encodes CDR1 SGHRS and CDR2 YFSETQ. The trim removed 1 base at V and 5 bases at J, leaving 8 bases unmatched. The CDR3 region has the DNA TGCGCCAGCAGCTTGCGGGCCAGGGGGCCGGACGAGCAGTACTTC. Residues: CASSLRARGPDEQYF.

A single count supports this clone. The V call is TRBV29-1, the J call TRBJ2-3; possibly TRBD2 for D (5 bases). Trimming left V 4 bases short and J 6 bases short, with 11 bases between. Per the germline V gene, CDR1 is SQVTM and CDR2 is ANQGSEA. This CDR3 comprises 12 residues. The CDR3 coding sequence is TGCAGCGTTGCTGGGCGGGCGGATACGCAGTATTTT. Protein sequence: CSVAGRADTQYF.

V and J are TRBV7-2 and TRBJ2-5; perhaps TRBD1 as D (5 bases). The germline V gene has CDR1 SGHTA and CDR2 FQGNSA. V lost 1 base to trimming and J lost 5 bases, with 11 bases between them. There are 14 residues in the CDR3. The CDR3 loop is CASSLVLGRETQYF. Here the CDR3 DNA reads TGTGCCAGCAGCTTAGTCCTGGGGCGGGAGACCCAGTACTTC. Using reference TRBV7-2 and TRBJ2-5 for the parts outside the CDR3, the full variable domain is GAGVSQSPSNKVTEKGKDVELRCDPISGHTALYWYRQSLGQGLEFLIYFQGNSAPDKSGLPSDRFSAERTGGSVSTLTIQRTQQEDSAVYLCASSLVLGRETQYFGPGTRLLVL.

This clone turned up a few times. This rearrangement joins TRBV10-3 to TRBJ2-7; TRBD2 matches 11 bases. There are 14 residues in the CDR3. V lost 5 bases and J lost 7; bases outside the gene matches: 7. Germline V gene data show CDR1 as ENHRY and CDR2 as SYGVKD. The CDR3 nucleotides read TGTGCCATCAGTCATAGCGGGAGGGCCGAAGAGCAGTACTTC. This sequence encodes CAISHSGRAEEQYF.

The J gene is TRBJ2-7, the V gene TRBV4-1; no clear D gene. Trimming shortened V by 5 bases and J by 2 bases, and 10 bases separated the two germline ends. This CDR3 is 13 amino acids long. The V gene's germline CDR1 is MGHRA and CDR2 YSYEKL. The CDR3 coding sequence is TGCGCCAGCAGCGATGGAGTGACCTACGAGCAGTACTTC. This codes for CASSDGVTYEQYF.

The chain links TRBV25-1 to TRBJ1-1; D uncertain. The CDR3 has 11 residues. Trimming cost V 9 bases and J 1 base, with 6 bases left between them. Looked up from germline, CDR1 is MGHDK and CDR2 is SYGVNS. The DNA of the CDR3 is TGTGCCAGGGGCGGGAACACTGAAGCTTTCTTT. This encodes CARGGNTEAFF.

This clone was observed a handful of times. The J gene is TRBJ2-2, the V gene TRBV30; 9 positions agree with TRBD1. Germline lookup yields CDR1 GTSNPN and CDR2 SVGIG (reference sequence). Trimming at V came to 2 bases and at J to 5 bases, leaving 9 bases not matched to a gene. The CDR3 runs 16 residues. This CDR3 is CAWSNPWTGETGELFF. The DNA of the CDR3 is TGTGCCTGGAGTAACCCTTGGACAGGGGAGACCGGGGAGCTGTTTTTT.

This clone has only a few counts. This rearrangement joins TRBV29-1 to TRBJ2-7, with D maybe TRBD1 (5 bases). Trimming took off 4 bases at V and 1 base at J, with 8 bases between the two ends. Germline V CDR1 and CDR2: SQVTM, ANQGSEA. This CDR3 contains 12 residues. The CDR3 DNA is TGCAGCGTTGGAAAGGGGTCCTACGAGCAGTACTTC. Amino acids: CSVGKGSYEQYF.

The V gene is TRBV29-1, the J gene TRBJ2-7; 15 bases line up with TRBD2. The J segment lost 4 bases and the V segment lost 6 bases, leaving 16 bases of the junction unmatched. Germline CDR1 SQVTM, CDR2 ANQGSEA. CDR3 size: 18 residues. The CDR3 reads CSVLRYPGLAGGRYEQYF. In DNA form, the CDR3 reads TGCAGCGTCCTAAGATACCCGGGACTAGCGGGAGGTCGGTACGAGCAGTACTTC.

The J gene is TRBJ2-5, the V gene TRBV14; tentatively, D is TRBD2 (5 bases). The germline CDR1 and CDR2 sequences are SGHDN and FVKESK. The CDR3 loop spans 13 amino acids. Deletions cut 1 base from V and 7 bases from J, with 10 bases between. Here the CDR3 reads CASSQGGAGTQYF. CDR3 nucleotide sequence: TGTGCCAGCAGCCAAGGAGGTGCGGGGACCCAGTACTTC.

This clone has just a few counts. This chain joins TRBV30 and TRBJ2-3; 8 bases match TRBD2. Germline-derived CDR1 and CDR2 are GTSNPN and SVGIG (reference sequence). The CDR3 extends over 14 amino acids. V dropped 5 bases and J dropped 1; count of bases not matched to a gene: 5. The CDR3 DNA sequence: TGTGCCTGGCGAGCGGGAGCAGGCACAGATACGCAGTATTTT. Its protein product is CAWRAGAGTDTQYF.

V gene TRBV7-2 combines with J gene TRBJ2-6; D ambiguous. Trimming pared 4 bases from V and 0 bases from J, leaving 10 bases between. The CDR3 is made up of 16 amino acids. In germline, CDR1 is SGHTA, CDR2 FQGNSA. The CDR3 sequence is CASSSHWASGANVLTF. The CDR3 DNA is TGTGCCAGCAGCTCCCATTGGGCCTCTGGGGCCAACGTCCTGACTTTC.

The rearrangement joins TRBV30 to TRBJ1-1; D not certain. The CDR3 covers 13 residues. V gave up 2 bases and J gave up 1 base, with 8 bases separating them. Germline V lookup: CDR1 GTSNPN, CDR2 SVGIG (reference sequence). CDR3 in amino acids: CAWSQRGNTEAFF. In DNA, the CDR3 is TGTGCCTGGAGTCAAAGAGGGAACACTGAAGCTTTCTTT.

The rearrangement uses TRBV5-1 and TRBJ1-2, with D hard to call. Trimming removed 3 bases from V and 1 base from J, with 10 bases in between. This CDR3 is 14 amino acids long. Germline V gives CDR1 SGHRS, CDR2 YFSETQ. The CDR3 protein is CASSYGSDNYGYTF. DNA for the CDR3: TGCGCCAGCAGCTATGGGTCGGATAACTATGGCTACACCTTC.

There are a few counts of this clone. CDR3 loop: CASSFLAGGLNRNEQFF. Here the CDR3 DNA reads TGTGCCAGCAGCTTCTTAGCGGGAGGCTTAAATCGCAATGAGCAGTTCTTC. The chain carries TRBV11-2 and TRBJ2-1; TRBD2 matches at 10 bases. This CDR3 region has 17 residues. The germline V gene encodes CDR1 SGHAT and CDR2 FQNNGV. The trim removed 3 bases at V and 6 bases at J, leaving 11 bases unmatched.

This chain connects TRBV29-1 to TRBJ2-5; D possibly corresponds to TRBD2 (6 bases). In germline, CDR1 is SQVTM, CDR2 ANQGSEA. The V end lost 5 bases, the J end lost 2 bases, and 12 bases lay between the germline ends. This CDR3 region has 13 residues. The CDR3 DNA reads as TGCAGCGTTCGCGGGATAGGACAAGAGACCCAGTACTTC. Translated, it gives CSVRGIGQETQYF.

This sequence joins TRBV29-1 and TRBJ1-1; the D is unclear. Looked up from germline, CDR1 is SQVTM and CDR2 is ANQGSEA. CDR3 length: 14 amino acids. Trimming took 5 bases from V and 0 from J, leaving 13 bases between them. The CDR3 coding sequence is TGCAGCGTTTACTCGGTACAATTGAACACTGAAGCTTTCTTT. Its translation is CSVYSVQLNTEAFF.